Shown below are 7 T cell receptor beta chains from a single sample sequenced in a study of T cell responses to AZD1222 COVID-19 vaccine. Assay used: immunoSEQ multiplex PCR; TCRdb lists only in-frame clones, some missing. The sample shows about 92,000 clones, 88% of them seen only once. Sample: peripheral blood, taken on day 0 of AZD1222 vaccination. These TCRs come from an adult in good health.

This clone has a single count. The chain couples TRBV19 to TRBJ1-4; D gene uncertain. The V end lost 2 bases, the J end lost 9 bases, and 19 bases lay between the germline ends. CDR1 is LNHDA, CDR2 SQIVND, per germline (reference sequence). This CDR3 is built from 16 residues. CDR3 in amino acids: CASSIRSREINKKLFF. CDR3 in DNA: TGTGCCAGTAGTATAAGATCCCGGGAGATAAATAAAAAACTGTTTTTT.

This rearrangement joins TRBV6-5 to TRBJ1-4; D not resolved. V gave up 2 bases and J gave up 4 bases, with 5 bases separating them. From germline, CDR1 is MNHEY and CDR2 SVGAGI. This CDR3 spans 13 amino acids. The CDR3 DNA follows: TGTGCCAGCAGTTACAGGAGTAATGAAAAACTGTTTTTT. Protein sequence: CASSYRSNEKLFF.

The J gene is TRBJ1-2, the V gene TRBV6-5; D may be TRBD1 (6 bases). The V end was cut by 2 bases, the J end by 4 bases, with 11 bases between. Germline V gene lookup returns CDR1 MNHEY and CDR2 SVGAGI. There are 14 residues in the CDR3. DNA of the CDR3: TGTGCCAGCAGTTACGGGGGCAGTTCCTATGGCTACACCTTC. Encoded protein: CASSYGGSSYGYTF.

This clone was found once. The V gene is TRBV2, the J gene TRBJ2-1; no clear D. This CDR3 has 10 residues. CDR1 SNHLY and CDR2 FYNNEI come from the germline V gene. V dropped 6 bases and J dropped 6 bases, with 3 bases sitting between them. The CDR3 is CASRTNEQFF. CDR3 nucleotide sequence: TGTGCCAGCAGGACCAATGAGCAGTTCTTC.

The chain uses TRBV6-1 and TRBJ2-5, with D unresolved. This CDR3 spans 14 amino acids. Germline V CDR1 and CDR2: MNHNS, SASEGT. V lost 1 base to trimming and J lost 5 bases, with 11 bases between them. This CDR3 reads CASSEVGNLETQYF. CDR3 bases: TGTGCCAGCAGTGAAGTGGGTAACCTGGAGACCCAGTACTTC.

This chain links TRBV28 with TRBJ1-5, with D unclear. This CDR3 spans 12 amino acids. CDR1 MDHEN and CDR2 SYDVKM come from the germline V gene. Deletions cut 10 bases from V and 3 bases from J, with 10 bases between. The CDR3 spells CAIAPANQPQHF. CDR3 in DNA: TGTGCCATCGCCCCAGCCAATCAGCCCCAGCATTTT.

The V call is TRBV29-1, the J call TRBJ2-2; D is perhaps TRBD1 (6 bases). Germline values: CDR1 SQVTM, CDR2 ANQGSEA. The CDR3 is made up of 13 amino acids. Deletions cut 7 bases from V and 6 bases from J, with 15 bases between. CDR3 protein: CSATGTTPGELFF. The CDR3 region has the DNA TGCAGCGCCACCGGGACAACGCCCGGGGAGCTGTTTTTT.